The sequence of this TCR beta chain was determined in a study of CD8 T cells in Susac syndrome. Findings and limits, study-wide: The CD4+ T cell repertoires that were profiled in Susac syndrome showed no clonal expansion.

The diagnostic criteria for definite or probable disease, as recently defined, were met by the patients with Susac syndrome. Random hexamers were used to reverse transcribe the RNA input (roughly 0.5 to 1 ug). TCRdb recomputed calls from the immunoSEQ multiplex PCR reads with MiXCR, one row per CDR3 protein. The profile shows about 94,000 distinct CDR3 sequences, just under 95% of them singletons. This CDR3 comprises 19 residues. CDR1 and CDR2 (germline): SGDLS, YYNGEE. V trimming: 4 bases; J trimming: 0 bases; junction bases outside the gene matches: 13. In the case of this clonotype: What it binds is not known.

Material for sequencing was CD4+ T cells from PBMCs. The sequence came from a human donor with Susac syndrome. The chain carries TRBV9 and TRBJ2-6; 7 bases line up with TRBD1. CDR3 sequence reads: CASSFPLGDRVSGANVLTF. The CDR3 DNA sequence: TGTGCCAGCAGCTTCCCCCTCGGGGACAGAGTCTCTGGGGCCAACGTCCTGACTTTC.